This paragraph reports one T cell receptor (beta chain). This sample is drawn from a study of T cell changes during pregnancy in multiple sclerosis. TCRdb keeps only in-frame clones here, not all; method: immunoSEQ multiplex PCR. The sample contains more than 90,000 clones, around 90% of which appear only once. Trimming cost V 4 bases and J 4 bases, with 11 bases left between them. The length of the CDR3 is 14 residues. Per the germline V gene, CDR1 is LNHDA and CDR2 is SQIVND (reference sequence). This sequence joins TRBV19 and TRBJ2-1; D gene unclear. The sequences come from peripheral blood, collected in the second trimester of pregnancy. The source of this sequence is a female donor with multiple sclerosis, enrolled in a pregnancy study. CDR3 sequence: CASSSLTPYNEQFF. The CDR3 DNA follows: TGTGCCAGTAGTAGCCTCACACCATACAATGAGCAGTTCTTC.